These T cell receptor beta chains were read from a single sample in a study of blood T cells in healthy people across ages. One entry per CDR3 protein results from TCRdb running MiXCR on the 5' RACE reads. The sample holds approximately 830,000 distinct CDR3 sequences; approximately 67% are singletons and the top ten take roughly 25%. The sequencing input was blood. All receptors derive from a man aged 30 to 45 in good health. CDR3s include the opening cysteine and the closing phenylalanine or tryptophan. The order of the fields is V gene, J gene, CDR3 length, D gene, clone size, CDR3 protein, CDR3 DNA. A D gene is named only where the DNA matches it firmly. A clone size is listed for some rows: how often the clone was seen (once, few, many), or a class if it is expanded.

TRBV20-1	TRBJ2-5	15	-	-	CSARDPGQSQETQYF	TGCAGTGCTAGAGATCCAGGACAGAGCCAAGAGACCCAGTACTTC
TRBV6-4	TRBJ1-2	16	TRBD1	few	CASSDSMGQGIYGYTF	TGTGCCAGCAGTGACTCGATGGGACAGGGAATCTATGGCTACACCTTC
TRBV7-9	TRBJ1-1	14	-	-	CASRIGGGNTEAFF	TGTGCCAGCAGAATTGGGGGGGGGAACACTGAAGCTTTCTTT
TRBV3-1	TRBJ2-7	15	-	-	CASSPTSHNSYEQYF	TGTGCCAGCAGCCCCACATCCCACAACTCCTACGAGCAGTACTTC
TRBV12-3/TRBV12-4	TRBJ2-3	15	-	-	CASSAGRVNTDTQYF	TGTGCCAGCAGTGCGGGACGAGTGAACACAGATACGCAGTATTTT
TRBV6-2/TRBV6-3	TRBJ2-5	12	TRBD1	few	CASEGQGETQYF	TGTGCCAGCGAAGGACAGGGAGAGACCCAGTACTTC
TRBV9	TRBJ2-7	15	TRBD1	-	CASSVGTGWSYEQYF	TGTGCCAGCAGCGTCGGGACAGGGTGGTCCTACGAGCAGTACTTC
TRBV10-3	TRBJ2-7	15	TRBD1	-	CAISEPGTGLYEQYF	TGTGCCATCAGTGAACCCGGGACAGGGCTCTACGAGCAGTACTTC
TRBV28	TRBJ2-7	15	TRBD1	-	CASSLSRTGDYEQYF	TGTGCCAGCAGTTTATCCAGGACAGGGGACTACGAGCAGTACTTC
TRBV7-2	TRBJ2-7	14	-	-	CASRLAWGRYEQYF	TGTGCCAGCAGACTGGCATGGGGGCGTTACGAGCAGTACTTC
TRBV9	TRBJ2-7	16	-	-	CASSVGGPGTTYEQYF	TGTGCCAGCAGCGTAGGTGGGCCAGGGACCACCTACGAGCAGTACTTC
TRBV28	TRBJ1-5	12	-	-	CASQVSNQPQHF	TGTGCCTCTCAAGTGAGCAATCAGCCCCAGCATTTT
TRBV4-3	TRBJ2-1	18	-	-	CASSQGVATERPYNEQFF	TGCGCCAGCAGCCAGGGGGTGGCTACGGAAAGGCCCTACAATGAGCAGTTCTTC
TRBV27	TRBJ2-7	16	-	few	CASSKSRPGRLGEQYF	TGTGCCAGCAGTAAAAGCCGGCCAGGGCGATTGGGAGAGCAGTACTTC
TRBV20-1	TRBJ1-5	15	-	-	CSGMQDRFSNQPQHF	TGCAGCGGAATGCAGGACCGATTTAGCAATCAGCCCCAGCATTTT
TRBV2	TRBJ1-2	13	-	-	CASSEVGVYGYTF	TGTGCCAGCAGTGAAGTAGGGGTCTATGGCTACACCTTC
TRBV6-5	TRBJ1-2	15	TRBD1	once	CASSYSTGNNYGYTF	TGTGCCAGCAGTTACTCGACAGGGAATAACTATGGCTACACCTTC
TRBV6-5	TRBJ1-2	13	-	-	CASSTGLGYGYTF	TGTGCCAGCAGTACAGGGTTGGGCTATGGCTACACCTTC
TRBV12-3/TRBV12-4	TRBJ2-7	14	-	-	CASSLMLNSYEQYF	TGTGCCAGCAGTTTAATGCTGAACTCCTACGAGCAGTACTTC
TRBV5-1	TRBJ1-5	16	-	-	CASSISGGASNQPQHF	TGCGCCAGCAGCATATCGGGGGGGGCGTCAAATCAGCCCCAGCATTTT
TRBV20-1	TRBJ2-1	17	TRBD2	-	CSARDIPAGAAYNEQFF	TGCAGTGCTAGAGATATCCCAGCGGGGGCAGCCTACAATGAGCAGTTCTTC
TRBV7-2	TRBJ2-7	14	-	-	CASRGPGQPYEQYF	TGTGCCAGCCGAGGGCCGGGGCAACCCTACGAGCAGTACTTC
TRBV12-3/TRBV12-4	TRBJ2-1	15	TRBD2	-	CASTETSGGASEQFF	TGTGCCAGCACCGAGACTAGCGGGGGGGCAAGTGAGCAGTTCTTC
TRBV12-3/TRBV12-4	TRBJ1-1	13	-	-	CASVGQSLLAAFF	TGTGCCAGCGTCGGACAGTCACTCTTGGCAGCTTTCTTT
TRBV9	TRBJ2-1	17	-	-	CASSAPGRESSYNEQFF	TGTGCCAGCAGCGCCCCCGGACGGGAAAGCTCCTACAATGAGCAGTTCTTC
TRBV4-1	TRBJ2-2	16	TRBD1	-	CASSLDRTGSTGELFF	TGCGCCAGCAGCCTAGATCGGACAGGGAGCACCGGGGAGCTGTTTTTT
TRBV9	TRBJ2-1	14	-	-	CASGTWSGYNEQFF	TGTGCCAGCGGTACGTGGTCGGGATACAATGAGCAGTTCTTC
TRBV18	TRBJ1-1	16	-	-	CASSPGFVQRNTEAFF	TGTGCCAGCTCACCAGGGTTTGTGCAGAGGAACACTGAAGCTTTCTTT
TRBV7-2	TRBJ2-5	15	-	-	CASSPGWITQETQYF	TGTGCCAGCAGCCCCGGCTGGATAACCCAAGAGACCCAGTACTTC
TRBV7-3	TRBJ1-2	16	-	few	CASSLLGREANYGYTF	TGTGCCAGCAGCTTATTAGGACGGGAGGCTAACTATGGCTACACCTTC
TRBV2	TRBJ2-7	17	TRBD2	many	CASSDLGTSGGVYEQYF	TGTGCCAGCAGTGATCTGGGGACTAGCGGTGGGGTCTACGAGCAGTACTTC
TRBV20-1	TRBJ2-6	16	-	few	CSARDLKSSGANVLTF	TGCAGTGCTAGAGATTTGAAAAGCTCTGGGGCCAACGTCCTGACTTTC
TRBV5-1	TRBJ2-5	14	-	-	CASSLGVAGETQYF	TGCGCCAGCAGCTTGGGTGTGGCGGGGGAGACCCAGTACTTC
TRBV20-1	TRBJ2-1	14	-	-	CSARDGQGIVEQFF	TGCAGTGCTAGAGATGGGCAGGGCATCGTTGAGCAGTTCTTC
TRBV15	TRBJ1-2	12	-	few	CATSRDRDGYTF	TGTGCCACCAGCAGAGACAGGGACGGCTACACCTTC
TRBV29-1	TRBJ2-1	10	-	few	CSVAGDEQFF	TGCAGCGTTGCTGGGGACGAGCAGTTCTTC
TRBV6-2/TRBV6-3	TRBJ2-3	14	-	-	CASSYRGKTDTQYF	TGTGCCAGCAGTTACAGGGGCAAGACAGATACGCAGTATTTT
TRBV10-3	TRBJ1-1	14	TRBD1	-	CAIRRGQPNTEAFF	TGTGCCATCAGAAGGGGACAGCCGAACACTGAAGCTTTCTTT
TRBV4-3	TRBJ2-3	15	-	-	CASSLWGDGTDTQYF	TGCGCCAGCAGCCTTTGGGGTGACGGCACAGATACGCAGTATTTT
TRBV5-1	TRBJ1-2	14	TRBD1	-	CASSLAGTGPGYTF	TGCGCCAGCAGCTTGGCGGGGACAGGGCCTGGCTACACCTTC
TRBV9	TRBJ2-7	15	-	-	CASSVESGSSYEQYF	TGTGCCAGCAGCGTAGAGTCGGGCAGCTCCTACGAGCAGTACTTC
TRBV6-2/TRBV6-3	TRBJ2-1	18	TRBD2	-	CASSYSITSGGAQNEQFF	TGTGCCAGCAGTTACTCGATAACTAGCGGGGGGGCGCAAAATGAGCAGTTCTTC
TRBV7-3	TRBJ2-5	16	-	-	CASSFGAGANQETQYF	TGTGCCAGCAGCTTCGGGGCGGGGGCCAACCAAGAGACCCAGTACTTC
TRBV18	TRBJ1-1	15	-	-	CASSPRDIMNTEAFF	TGTGCCAGCTCGCCCAGGGACATTATGAACACTGAAGCTTTCTTT
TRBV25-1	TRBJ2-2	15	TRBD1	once	CASRGQGGYTGELFF	TGTGCCAGCAGAGGACAGGGAGGATACACCGGGGAGCTGTTTTTT
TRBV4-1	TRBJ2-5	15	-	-	CASSQAPRGLETQYF	TGCGCCAGCAGCCAAGCTCCCAGGGGATTGGAGACCCAGTACTTC
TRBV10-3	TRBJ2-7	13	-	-	CAISETGQYEQYF	TGTGCCATCAGTGAGACAGGACAATACGAGCAGTACTTC
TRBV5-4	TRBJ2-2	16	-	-	CASSYIGEGATGELFF	TGTGCCAGCAGCTATATCGGAGAGGGAGCCACCGGGGAGCTGTTTTTT
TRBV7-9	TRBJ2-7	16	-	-	CASSLYGGPDSYEQYF	TGTGCCAGCAGCTTATACGGCGGCCCGGACTCCTACGAGCAGTACTTC
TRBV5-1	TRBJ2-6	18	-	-	CASSLPRTASSGANVLTF	TGCGCCAGCAGCTTGCCCAGGACAGCGTCTTCTGGGGCCAACGTCCTGACTTTC